A selection of T cell receptor beta chains follows, all from one sample in a study of metastatic and nonmetastatic thyroid tumors. From the PCR reads, TCRdb re-called clones with MiXCR. Of tens of thousands of clones in the sample, roughly 3.7% were seen once. The sequenced sample consisted of blood. Receptor source: a female donor with papillary thyroid cancer or a benign thyroid nodule (not recorded which). Some clones in this sample may be carry-over from other donors' samples. The CDR3 runs from the conserved cysteine through the conserved F or W. The order of the fields is clone size, J gene, V gene, D gene, CDR3 protein, CDR3 DNA. A D gene is named only where the DNA matches it firmly. Where a row states a size, it is once, few, many or the class of an expanded clone; other rows omit it.

clone_size: medium-sized
j_call: TRBJ1-2
v_call: TRBV28
d_call: .
cdr3_aa: CASSLHEDRTSNYGYTF
cdr3_nt: TGTGCCAGCAGTTTACACGAAGACAGGACCTCTAACTATGGCTACACCTTC

clone_size: many
j_call: TRBJ2-3
v_call: TRBV6-4
d_call: .
cdr3_aa: CASSAQGETDTQYF
cdr3_nt: TGTGCCAGCAGTGCTCAGGGCGAGACAGATACGCAGTATTTT

clone_size: many
j_call: TRBJ1-5
v_call: TRBV19
d_call: TRBD1
cdr3_aa: CASSIDHRGQPQHF
cdr3_nt: TGTGCCAGTAGTATAGACCACAGGGGGCAGCCCCAGCATTTT

clone_size: .
j_call: TRBJ1-1
v_call: TRBV30
d_call: .
cdr3_aa: CAWSRGLNTEAFF
cdr3_nt: TGTGCCTGGAGTAGGGGCTTGAACACTGAAGCTTTCTTT

clone_size: .
j_call: TRBJ2-7
v_call: TRBV6-1
d_call: .
cdr3_aa: CASSVTGTYKYEQYF
cdr3_nt: TGTGCCAGCAGTGTCACCGGGACGTATAAGTACGAGCAGTACTTC

clone_size: many
j_call: TRBJ1-1
v_call: TRBV2
d_call: .
cdr3_aa: CASSEWYSTEAFF
cdr3_nt: TGTGCCAGCAGTGAATGGTACAGCACTGAAGCTTTCTTT

clone_size: many
j_call: TRBJ1-1
v_call: TRBV20-1
d_call: .
cdr3_aa: CSANLWNTEAFF
cdr3_nt: TGCAGTGCTAATCTCTGGAACACTGAAGCTTTCTTT

clone_size: medium-sized
j_call: TRBJ2-2
v_call: TRBV27
d_call: .
cdr3_aa: CASSFDTGELFF
cdr3_nt: TGTGCCAGCAGTTTTGACACCGGGGAGCTGTTTTTT

clone_size: few
j_call: TRBJ1-6
v_call: TRBV5-1
d_call: .
cdr3_aa: CASSLGQDDSPLHF
cdr3_nt: TGCGCCAGCAGCTTGGGGCAGGATGATTCACCCCTCCACTTT

clone_size: .
j_call: TRBJ2-7
v_call: TRBV20-1
d_call: .
cdr3_aa: CSASIGGMAYQQYF
cdr3_nt: TGCAGTGCTAGTATTGGGGGGATGGCTTACCAGCAGTACTTC

clone_size: medium-sized
j_call: TRBJ1-2
v_call: TRBV6-1
d_call: .
cdr3_aa: CASSENRRVNYGYTF
cdr3_nt: TGTGCCAGCAGTGAAAATAGGAGGGTTAACTATGGCTACACCTTC

clone_size: many
j_call: TRBJ2-5
v_call: TRBV29-1
d_call: TRBD1
cdr3_aa: CSAGQPQETQYF
cdr3_nt: TGCAGCGCGGGACAGCCTCAAGAGACCCAGTACTTC

clone_size: few
j_call: TRBJ1-5
v_call: TRBV6-2/TRBV6-3
d_call: .
cdr3_aa: CASSQEGSNQPQHF
cdr3_nt: TGTGCCAGCAGTCAGGAGGGGTCAAATCAGCCCCAGCATTTT

clone_size: few
j_call: TRBJ2-1
v_call: TRBV20-1
d_call: TRBD2
cdr3_aa: CSARSSGGGRNEQFF
cdr3_nt: TGCAGTGCTAGGTCGTCGGGAGGGGGAAGGAATGAGCAGTTCTTC

clone_size: few
j_call: TRBJ1-2
v_call: TRBV6-1
d_call: .
cdr3_aa: CASSERRGYYGYTF
cdr3_nt: TGTGCCAGCAGTGAGAGGCGGGGATACTATGGCTACACCTTC

clone_size: many
j_call: TRBJ1-5
v_call: TRBV7-7
d_call: .
cdr3_aa: CASSLTTRQLNQPQHF
cdr3_nt: TGTGCTAGCAGCTTAACCACGCGACAGCTCAATCAGCCCCAGCATTTT

clone_size: many
j_call: TRBJ1-3
v_call: TRBV4-2
d_call: .
cdr3_aa: CASSQDRGRARNTIYF
cdr3_nt: TGTGCCAGCAGCCAAGATAGAGGCAGGGCAAGAAACACCATATATTTT

clone_size: many
j_call: TRBJ2-4
v_call: TRBV30
d_call: .
cdr3_aa: CAWSVDSYPHF
cdr3_nt: TGTGCCTGGAGTGTGGACTCCTACCCCCACTTC

clone_size: many
j_call: TRBJ1-2
v_call: TRBV5-1
d_call: .
cdr3_aa: CASSPGGGNYGYTF
cdr3_nt: TGCGCCAGCAGTCCCGGGGGGGGGAACTATGGCTACACCTTC

clone_size: many
j_call: TRBJ2-3
v_call: TRBV20-1
d_call: TRBD2
cdr3_aa: CSISGPSDTQYF
cdr3_nt: TGCAGCATTAGCGGGCCCTCCGATACGCAGTATTTT

clone_size: .
j_call: TRBJ1-6
v_call: TRBV19
d_call: .
cdr3_aa: CASRTTVNSPLHF
cdr3_nt: TGTGCCAGTAGGACAACGGTAAATTCACCCCTCCACTTT

clone_size: .
j_call: TRBJ1-6
v_call: TRBV6-1
d_call: TRBD1
cdr3_aa: CASSERTGTVYNSPLHF
cdr3_nt: TGTGCCAGCAGTGAAAGAACCGGGACAGTCTATAATTCACCCCTCCACTTT

clone_size: many
j_call: TRBJ2-2
v_call: TRBV29-1
d_call: TRBD1
cdr3_aa: CSVVTGGRDTGELFF
cdr3_nt: TGCAGCGTTGTCACAGGGGGCCGGGACACCGGGGAGCTGTTTTTT

clone_size: medium-sized
j_call: TRBJ1-2
v_call: TRBV19
d_call: .
cdr3_aa: CASSEGWGGYTF
cdr3_nt: TGTGCCAGTAGTGAGGGTTGGGGTGGCTACACCTTC

clone_size: few
j_call: TRBJ2-7
v_call: TRBV14
d_call: .
cdr3_aa: CASSQAWGMDYEQYF
cdr3_nt: TGTGCCAGCAGCCAAGCGTGGGGTATGGACTACGAGCAGTACTTC

clone_size: few
j_call: TRBJ1-2
v_call: TRBV7-9
d_call: .
cdr3_aa: CASSFTDSYTF
cdr3_nt: TGTGCCAGCAGCTTTACAGATAGCTACACCTTC

clone_size: few
j_call: TRBJ2-7
v_call: TRBV12-3/TRBV12-4
d_call: .
cdr3_aa: CASSLYVAEQYF
cdr3_nt: TGTGCCAGCAGTTTATACGTGGCCGAGCAGTACTTC

clone_size: many
j_call: TRBJ1-2
v_call: TRBV4-1
d_call: .
cdr3_aa: CASSQIGPMEYGYTF
cdr3_nt: TGCGCCAGCAGCCAAATCGGACCCATGGAGTATGGCTACACCTTC

clone_size: few
j_call: TRBJ2-3
v_call: TRBV6-1
d_call: .
cdr3_aa: CASSETQRATDTQYF
cdr3_nt: TGCGCCAGCAGTGAGACCCAGCGGGCCACAGATACGCAGTATTTT

clone_size: many
j_call: TRBJ2-4
v_call: TRBV20-1
d_call: .
cdr3_aa: CSARTLLRYKLAKNIQYF
cdr3_nt: TGCAGTGCTAGGACCCTGCTACGGTACAAACTAGCCAAAAACATTCAGTACTTC

clone_size: many
j_call: TRBJ2-4
v_call: TRBV12-3/TRBV12-4
d_call: TRBD1
cdr3_aa: CASSLGLGQIKNIQYF
cdr3_nt: TGTGCCAGCAGTTTGGGTCTGGGACAGATAAAAAACATTCAGTACTTC

clone_size: few
j_call: TRBJ1-2
v_call: TRBV29-1
d_call: TRBD1
cdr3_aa: CSATWTGDIYGYTF
cdr3_nt: TGCAGCGCTACTTGGACAGGGGACATATATGGCTACACCTTC

clone_size: .
j_call: TRBJ2-3
v_call: TRBV20-1
d_call: TRBD2
cdr3_aa: CSANLAGGSTDTQYF
cdr3_nt: TGCAGTGCGAATCTAGCGGGAGGCTCCACAGATACGCAGTATTTT

clone_size: few
j_call: TRBJ2-7
v_call: TRBV20-1
d_call: TRBD2
cdr3_aa: CSASPMLAGKDYEQYF
cdr3_nt: TGCAGTGCTAGTCCTATGTTAGCGGGGAAGGACTACGAGCAGTACTTC

clone_size: few
j_call: TRBJ2-7
v_call: TRBV29-1
d_call: .
cdr3_aa: CSVEDHRSYEQYF
cdr3_nt: TGCAGCGTTGAAGATCATCGCTCCTACGAGCAGTACTTC

clone_size: medium-sized
j_call: TRBJ1-1
v_call: TRBV6-1
d_call: .
cdr3_aa: CASSLTANTEAFF
cdr3_nt: TGTGCCAGCAGTCTGACAGCAAACACTGAAGCTTTCTTT

clone_size: many
j_call: TRBJ2-7
v_call: TRBV11-2
d_call: TRBD2
cdr3_aa: CASSSGLAGGFGEQYF
cdr3_nt: TGTGCCAGCAGCTCCGGACTAGCGGGAGGGTTTGGGGAGCAGTACTTC

clone_size: many
j_call: TRBJ1-2
v_call: TRBV11-2
d_call: .
cdr3_aa: CASSLDRSTNYGYTF
cdr3_nt: TGTGCCAGCAGCCTAGACAGGAGCACTAACTATGGCTACACCTTC

clone_size: .
j_call: TRBJ1-5
v_call: TRBV6-1
d_call: .
cdr3_aa: CASRRIMNQPQHF
cdr3_nt: TGTGCCAGCAGACGGATAATGAATCAGCCCCAGCATTTT

clone_size: few
j_call: TRBJ2-7
v_call: TRBV12-5
d_call: .
cdr3_aa: CASGALSQDKDEQYF
cdr3_nt: TGTGCTAGTGGTGCCTTGAGCCAGGATAAAGACGAGCAGTACTTC

clone_size: many
j_call: TRBJ1-5
v_call: TRBV2
d_call: .
cdr3_aa: CASTRSTGPRQPQHF
cdr3_nt: TGTGCCAGCACCCGAAGTACGGGGCCACGACAGCCCCAGCATTTT

clone_size: many
j_call: TRBJ2-7
v_call: TRBV3-1
d_call: TRBD1
cdr3_aa: CASSLLPGQFSYEQYF
cdr3_nt: TGTGCCAGCAGCCTTCTCCCGGGACAGTTCTCCTACGAGCAGTACTTC

clone_size: many
j_call: TRBJ1-2
v_call: TRBV5-6
d_call: TRBD1
cdr3_aa: CASSFTGGSGYTF
cdr3_nt: TGTGCCAGCAGCTTTACAGGGGGATCTGGCTACACCTTC

clone_size: many
j_call: TRBJ2-7
v_call: TRBV9
d_call: TRBD2
cdr3_aa: CASSVAGRANEQCF
cdr3_nt: TGTGCCAGCAGCGTAGCCGGGAGGGCTAACGAGCAGTGCTTC

clone_size: few
j_call: TRBJ2-7
v_call: TRBV7-9
d_call: TRBD2
cdr3_aa: CASSISGLAGGGGEQYF
cdr3_nt: TGTGCCAGCAGCATATCGGGACTAGCGGGAGGAGGTGGCGAGCAGTACTTC